The entry below describes one T cell receptor (beta chain). Its specificity is not known. Because the CDR3 is missing its conserved closing phenylalanine or tryptophan, this is likely a read error. The sample is drawn from a study of PD-1 blockade in classical Hodgkin lymphoma. Findings of the study overall: Baseline TCR diversity was reportedly lower in newly diagnosed patients than healthy donors. Significantly greater TCR diversity emerged by C4D1 in CD4+ cells but not CD8+ cells. Among the patients, those starting nivolumab under 1 year after ASCT were excluded.

Time point in this sample: cycle 4 day 1 (C4D1), after less than 7 weeks of nivolumab. There was relapse after autologous stem cell transplantation in every patient, and there was variation in brentuximab vedotin exposure. Each best response was a complete response, a partial response or progressive disease. Repertoires were generated with immunoSEQ multiplex PCR, while TCRdb's copy carries only in-frame clones and drops some. The data hold some 28,000 clones, with roughly four fifths observed a single time. This sample comprised peripheral blood mononuclear cells (PBMCs), obtained before the fourth cycle of nivolumab. The clonotype originates from a human donor with classical Hodgkin lymphoma.

CDR3 nucleotides: TGTGCCAGTAGTTTACAGGGAGGCACTGAAGCTTTCCTT. It translates to CASSLQGGTEAFL. The chain links TRBV19 to TRBJ1-1, with a weak D call TRBD1 (6 bases). There are 13 residues in the CDR3. Looked up from germline, CDR1 is LNHDA and CDR2 is SQIVND (reference sequence). V was shortened by 5 bases and J by 4 bases, with 11 bases between the two germline ends.